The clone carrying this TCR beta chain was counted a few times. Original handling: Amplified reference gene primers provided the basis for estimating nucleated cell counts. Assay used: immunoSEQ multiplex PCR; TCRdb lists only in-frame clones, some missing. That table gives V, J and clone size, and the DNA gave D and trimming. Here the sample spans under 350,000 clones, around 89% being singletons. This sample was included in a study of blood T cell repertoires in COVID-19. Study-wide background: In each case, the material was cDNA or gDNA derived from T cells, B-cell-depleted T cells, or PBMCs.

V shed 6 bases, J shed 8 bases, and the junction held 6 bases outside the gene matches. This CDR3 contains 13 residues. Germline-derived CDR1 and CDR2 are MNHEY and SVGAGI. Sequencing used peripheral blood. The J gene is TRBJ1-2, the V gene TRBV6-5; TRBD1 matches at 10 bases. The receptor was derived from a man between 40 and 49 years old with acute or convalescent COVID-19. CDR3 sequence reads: CASRMTGGQGYTF. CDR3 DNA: TGTGCCAGCAGGATGACAGGGGGCCAGGGCTACACCTTC.